These 19 T cell receptor beta chains share one sample of origin, sequenced in a study of blood T cell repertoires in COVID-19. Libraries were prepared by immunoSEQ multiplex PCR; TCRdb keeps only in-frame clonotypes and omits some of them. The sample lists about 180,000 clones, under 90% occurring once. Sequencing input: peripheral blood. The receptors derive from a person aged 65 to 85 with COVID-19, enrolled during active disease.

The V call is TRBV19, the J call TRBJ1-6, with a possible D match to TRBD1 (6 bases). V lost 6 bases and J lost 9, with 18 bases in between. The CDR3 loop spans 15 amino acids. Germline V gives CDR1 LNHDA, CDR2 SQIVND (reference sequence). The DNA of the CDR3 is TGTGCCAGTAGACCGGGACAAGGTATAGGTTCACCCCTCCACTTT. Protein: CASRPGQGIGSPLHF.

V gene TRBV18 combines with J gene TRBJ2-7, with TRBD2 identical over 10 bases. This CDR3 comprises 21 residues. The junction had 20 bases not matched to a gene; V was cut back by 1 base and J by 2 bases. Germline CDR1 KGHSH, CDR2 LQKENI. The chain's CDR3 is CASSPLGPRGARLAGPYEQYF. The CDR3 bases are TGTGCCAGCTCACCACTTGGACCCAGGGGGGCCCGACTAGCGGGTCCCTACGAGCAGTACTTC.

This clone came up many times. This sequence joins TRBV18 and TRBJ1-3; D is possibly TRBD1 (6 bases). Trimming left V 2 bases short and J 0 bases short, with 17 bases between. The CDR3 loop spans 18 amino acids. Per germline, CDR1 KGHSH and CDR2 LQKENI. CDR3 DNA sequence: TGTGCCAGCTCACCAAGCGCCCAGGGGCTCAGCTCTGGAAACACCATATATTTT. Its translation is CASSPSAQGLSSGNTIYF.

The CDR3 here is CASSQLGQGTRLFF. In nucleotides, the CDR3 is TGTGCCAGCAGCCAGCTAGGACAGGGCACCCGGCTGTTTTTT. The rearrangement joins TRBV3-1 (or the pseudogene TRBV3-2) to TRBJ2-2; 8 bases line up with TRBD1. The CDR3 has 14 amino acids. CDR1 is LGHDT, CDR2 YNNKEL, per germline (reference sequence). V gave up 3 bases and J gave up 13 bases; unmatched junction bases: 10.

The genes are TRBV18 and TRBJ2-3, with D maybe TRBD1 (6 bases). Germline V lookup: CDR1 KGHSH, CDR2 LQKENI. Trimming stripped 2 bases from V and 0 bases from J, with 12 bases between. This CDR3 region has 16 residues. The CDR3: CASSPLDRVSTDTQYF. The CDR3 nucleotides are TGTGCCAGCTCACCATTGGACAGAGTGAGCACAGATACGCAGTATTTT.

The chain is built from TRBV5-4 and TRBJ1-1; 9 nucleotides align to TRBD1. This CDR3 has 14 residues. From germline, CDR1 is SGHNT and CDR2 YYREEE (reference sequence). Trimming at V came to 5 bases and at J to 0 bases, leaving 2 bases not matched to a gene. This CDR3 reads CASRRDRVNTEAFF. CDR3 bases: TGTGCCAGCAGGCGGGACAGGGTGAACACTGAAGCTTTCTTT. Complete variable domain (other parts from reference TRBV5-4 and TRBJ1-1): ETGVTQSPTHLIKTRGQQVTLRCSSQSGHNTVSWYQQALGQGPQFIFQYYREEENGRGNFPPRFSGLQFPNYSSELNVNALELDDSALYLCASRRDRVNTEAFFGQGTRLTVV.

The V call is TRBV9, the J call TRBJ1-6; TRBD1 matches 9 bases. This CDR3 region has 15 residues. V was clipped by 5 bases and J by 7 bases; unmatched bases: 7. CDR1 SGDLS and CDR2 YYNGEE come from the germline V gene. As DNA, the CDR3 is TGTGCCAGCAGTCCAACCGGGACAGGGAATTCACCCCTCCACTTT. Residues: CASSPTGTGNSPLHF. Using reference TRBV9 and TRBJ1-6 for the parts outside the CDR3, the full variable domain is DSGVTQTPKHLITATGQRVTLRCSPRSGDLSVYWYQQSLDQGLQFLIQYYNGEERAKGNILERFSAQQFPDLHSELNLSSLELGDSALYFCASSPTGTGNSPLHFGNGTRLTVT.

This chain uses TRBV7-2 with TRBJ2-1; possible D gene TRBD1, 6 bases. In germline, CDR1 is SGHTA, CDR2 FQGNSA. V was clipped by 5 bases and J by 5 bases, with 10 bases between them. This CDR3 has 13 amino acids. This chain's CDR3 is CASSEGVHNEQFF. The CDR3 DNA follows: TGTGCCAGCAGCGAGGGGGTTCACAATGAGCAGTTCTTC.

V and J are TRBV5-8 and TRBJ2-1; 11 bases agree with TRBD2. The junction had 7 bases not matched to a gene; V was cut back by 4 bases and J by 7 bases. The CDR3 is made up of 15 amino acids. Germline CDR1 is SGHTS and CDR2 is YDEGEE. Here the CDR3 DNA reads TGTGCCAGCAGCCTACTAGCGGGAGTATTAAATGAGCAGTTCTTC. As protein: CASSLLAGVLNEQFF.

This chain links TRBV27 with TRBJ2-2; 9 positions agree with TRBD1. Germline loops: CDR1 MNHEY, CDR2 SMNVEV (reference sequence). The CDR3 extends over 19 amino acids. Trimming removed 8 bases from V and 3 bases from J; junction bases left unmatched: 19. The CDR3 nucleotides are TGTGCCAGCCGCTCCTCACAGGGGGCGCGGGGGCGGGACACCGGGGAGCTGTTTTTT. Residues: CASRSSQGARGRDTGELFF.

The chain uses TRBV27 and TRBJ1-1, with no clear D. From germline, CDR1 is MNHEY and CDR2 SMNVEV (reference sequence). CDR3 length: 10 amino acids. V dropped 8 bases and J dropped 3 bases, with 4 bases sitting between them. The CDR3 is CASGDTEAFF. CDR3 in DNA: TGTGCCAGCGGAGACACTGAAGCTTTCTTT.

This clone was counted a few times. The chain links TRBV5-5 to TRBJ2-2, with TRBD1 matching over 7 bases. V shed 0 bases and J 8 bases; nucleotides not matched to a gene: 10. In germline, CDR1 is SGHKS, CDR2 YYEKEE (reference sequence). The CDR3 length is 16 residues. CDR3 protein: CASSLGLQGIGGELFF. The CDR3 DNA follows: TGTGCCAGCAGCTTGGGATTACAGGGGATCGGTGGGGAGCTGTTTTTT.

This clone turned up a few times. The chain employs TRBV29-1 and TRBJ1-5; 8 positions match TRBD1. The germline V gene has CDR1 SQVTM and CDR2 ANQGSEA. CDR3 size: 13 residues. J was trimmed by 5 bases and V by 5 bases; bases with no gene match: 5. The chain's CDR3 is CSVKGQGDQPQHF. DNA of the CDR3: TGCAGCGTTAAAGGACAGGGTGATCAGCCCCAGCATTTT. The full variable domain, in which reference TRBV29-1 and TRBJ1-5 provide the parts outside the CDR3, is SAVISQKPSRDICQRGTSLTIQCQVDSQVTMMFWYRQQPGQSLTLIATANQGSEATYESGFVIDKFPISRPNLTFSTLTVSNMSPEDSSIYLCSVKGQGDQPQHFGDGTRLSIL.

The CDR3, as DNA: TGTGCCTGGAGTTTACTAGCGGGAGACAATGAGCAGTTCTTC. This gives the protein CAWSLLAGDNEQFF. The chain couples TRBV30 to TRBJ2-1; TRBD2 matches at 11 bases. CDR1 is GTSNPN, CDR2 SVGIG, per germline (reference sequence). V trimming: 2 bases; J trimming: 5 bases; junction bases outside the gene matches: 2. The CDR3 runs 14 residues.

This clone appeared once. The chain recombines TRBV7-3 with TRBJ1-1, with a tentative D call TRBD1 (5 bases). The length of the CDR3 is 15 residues. Germline CDR1 and CDR2: SGHTA and FQGTGA. V dropped 2 bases and J dropped 3 bases, with 13 bases sitting between them. CDR3 sequence (DNA): TGTGCCAGCAGCTTAGATCAGGGTTCGTACACTGAAGCTTTCTTT. Translation gives CASSLDQGSYTEAFF.

The sample holds one count of this clone. This chain connects TRBV12-3 or TRBV12-4 to TRBJ1-2; D call uncertain. The CDR3 covers 11 residues. The V end lost 8 bases, the J end lost 7 bases, and 11 bases lay between the germline ends. The DNA of the CDR3 is TGTGCCAGCGCACGAGGATCTGGCTACACCTTC. It yields the protein CASARGSGYTF.

The chain is built from TRBV6-2 or TRBV6-3 and TRBJ2-2, with TRBD1 identical over 10 bases. The CDR3 covers 17 residues. Germline trimming cut 0 bases from V and 2 bases from J; bases unmatched to any gene: 3. Germline CDR1 MNHEY, CDR2 SVGEGT. The CDR3 DNA reads TGTGCCAGCAGTTACTCGAGGGACAGGGGTAACACCGGGGAGCTGTTTTTT. Amino acid sequence: CASSYSRDRGNTGELFF.

This rearrangement joins TRBV6-6 to TRBJ1-6; 9 nucleotides line up with TRBD1. V gave up 7 bases and J gave up 8 bases; unmatched junction bases: 12. Germline V gene data show CDR1 as MNHNY and CDR2 as SVGAGI (reference sequence). The CDR3 sequence is 16 residues long. The CDR3 is CASTLPRGQGDSPLHF. CDR3 sequence (DNA): TGTGCCAGCACTCTCCCCCGGGGACAGGGAGATTCACCCCTCCACTTT.

V is TRBV5-1 and J is TRBJ2-5; 11 bases map to TRBD1. Germline V gene sequence: CDR1 SGHRS, CDR2 YFSETQ. This CDR3 has 15 amino acids. V trimming: 4 bases; J trimming: 5 bases; junction bases outside the gene matches: 7. CDR3 residues: CASSGTGGDRETQYF. CDR3 coding DNA: TGCGCCAGCAGCGGGACAGGGGGTGATAGGGAGACCCAGTACTTC.